This T cell receptor beta chain was identified in a study of blood T cell repertoires in COVID-19. About the research overall: Sites in the United States, Italy and Spain provided acute and convalescent COVID-19 samples. PBMCs, B-cell-depleted T cells, or T cells provided the cDNA or gDNA that made up the material.

The V segment lost 3 bases and the J segment 4 bases; nucleotides outside the gene matches: 8. The CDR3 sequence is 15 residues long. Germline CDR1 reads LNHDA; CDR2 reads SQIVND (reference sequence). Authors' analysis steps: Estimated nucleated cell counts came from reference gene primer amplification. This table comes from immunoSEQ multiplex PCR, and its TCRdb copy is limited to in-frame clones, with some not included. V and J calls and clone size follow that table, whereas D and trimming were derived from the DNA. Of about 150,000 clones listed, 80% are singletons. V and J are TRBV19 and TRBJ2-5; 7 nucleotides line up with TRBD2. Sample: peripheral blood. This sequence originates from a woman aged 45-60 years with acute or convalescent COVID-19. The CDR3 protein is CASSIGTGGTETQYF. The CDR3 nucleotides read TGTGCCAGTAGTATTGGTACGGGGGGTACAGAGACCCAGTACTTC.